These 28 T cell receptor beta chains were all obtained from the same sample, sequenced in a study of Ad26.COV2.S vaccination and SARS-CoV-2 variants. Sequencing was performed with immunoSEQ multiplex PCR; in TCRdb, only in-frame clones are kept and a portion is missing. The sample shows fewer than 500,000 clones, 90% of them seen only once. Treatment: 15 to 20 received Ad26.COV2.S at low or high dose, single or two shots; several received placebo; per-sample allocation not given. At day 63 after the first vaccine or placebo injection, samples were drawn. The specimen comprised peripheral blood, sampled in a trial of Ad26.COV2.S vaccine versus placebo. Source of these receptors: a person between 18 and 65 years old who received the Ad26.COV2.S COVID-19 vaccine or a placebo.

The CDR3 DNA reads TGTGCCAGCAGTTTATTGGGTGAGGACAGGGAAATGACTTTCTTT. It codes for CASSLLGEDREMTFF. The chain employs TRBV27 and TRBJ1-1; 8 nucleotides align to TRBD1. Germline loops: CDR1 MNHEY, CDR2 SMNVEV (reference sequence). The CDR3 sequence is 15 residues long. Trimming at V came to 1 base and at J to 12 bases, leaving 13 bases not matched to a gene.

The chain links TRBV5-6 to TRBJ2-1; 11 nucleotides agree with TRBD1. The V and J ends lost 2 bases and 4 bases, in that order; junction bases with no gene match: 11. Germline V lookup: CDR1 SGHDT, CDR2 YYEEEE. This CDR3 contains 18 residues. DNA of the CDR3: TGTGCCAGCAGCTTCCGGACAGGGGGCCAGTTTATATACAATGAGCAGTTCTTC. Residues: CASSFRTGGQFIYNEQFF. Drawing the rest from reference TRBV5-6 and TRBJ2-1, the complete variable domain is DAGVTQSPTHLIKTRGQQVTLRCSPKSGHDTVSWYQQALGQGPQFIFQYYEEEERQRGNFPDRFSGHQFPNYSSELNVNALLLGDSALYLCASSFRTGGQFIYNEQFFGPGTRLTVL.

The CDR3 DNA reads as TGTGCCAGCAGCTTAAATGCGGGCAGGGGCACTGAAGCTTTCTTT. It encodes CASSLNAGRGTEAFF. The chain is built from TRBV7-2 and TRBJ1-1, with D perhaps TRBD1 (6 bases). The CDR3 covers 15 residues. Trimming removed 2 bases from V and 4 bases from J, with 14 bases in between. Per germline, CDR1 SGHTA and CDR2 FQGNSA.

In DNA form, the CDR3 reads TGTGCCAGCAGCTCCAGGACGGGGCCCCTCTACGAGCAGTACTTC. Translating gives CASSSRTGPLYEQYF. J is TRBJ2-7 and V is TRBV7-9; TRBD1 or TRBD2 may be the D gene (5 bases each). This CDR3 region has 15 residues. Germline CDR1 reads SEHNR; CDR2 reads FQNEAQ (reference sequence). V gave up 4 bases and J gave up 3 bases, with 16 bases separating them. Variable domain in full (rest from reference TRBV7-9 and TRBJ2-7): DTGVSQNPRHKITKRGQNVTFRCDPISEHNRLYWYRQTLGQGPEFLTYFQNEAQLEKSRLLSDRFSAERPKGSFSTLEIQRTEQGDSAMYLCASSSRTGPLYEQYFGPGTRLTVT.

V and J are TRBV24-1 and TRBJ1-1; D remains unclear. The CDR3 is 13 residues long. The V end was cut by 3 bases, the J end by 6 bases, with 10 bases between. The germline gives CDR1 KGHDR, CDR2 SFDVKD. Here the CDR3 reads CATSDGPNAEAFF. The DNA of the CDR3 is TGTGCCACCAGTGATGGTCCTAACGCTGAAGCTTTCTTT.

This chain links TRBV7-2 with TRBJ2-3; D is undetermined. V dropped 0 bases and J dropped 0 bases, with 4 bases sitting between them. Germline values: CDR1 SGHTA, CDR2 FQGNSA. CDR3 length equals 14 residues. DNA of the CDR3: TGTGCCAGCAGCTTAGCGGCTAGCACAGATACGCAGTATTTT. It is translated as CASSLAASTDTQYF.

The CDR3 spells CASSLGSGRAVDTQYF. For the CDR3, the DNA is TGCGCCAGCAGCTTGGGTAGCGGGAGGGCCGTTGATACGCAGTATTTT. The chain recombines TRBV5-1 with TRBJ2-3; 11 nucleotides line up with TRBD2. Germline assignment: CDR1 SGHRS and CDR2 YFSETQ. J was trimmed by 6 bases and V by 0 bases; bases with no gene match: 6. The CDR3 runs 16 residues.

This clone was recorded only once. The J gene is TRBJ2-3, the V gene TRBV7-9; TRBD1 aligns across 7 bases. Germline trimming cut 3 bases from V and 4 bases from J; bases unmatched to any gene: 7. Germline V gives CDR1 SEHNR, CDR2 FQNEAQ (reference sequence). This CDR3 spans 15 amino acids. CDR3 amino acids: CASSFEQGLADTQYF. As DNA, the CDR3 is TGTGCCAGCAGCTTCGAACAGGGGTTGGCAGATACGCAGTATTTT.

The CDR3 spells CASSADDTHNEKLFF. The CDR3 region has the DNA TGTGCCAGCAGCGCCGACGACACTCATAATGAAAAACTGTTTTTT. The V call is TRBV9, the J call TRBJ1-4; D not resolved. The V end was cut by 3 bases, the J end by 4 bases, with 13 bases between. The CDR3 runs 15 residues. In germline, CDR1 is SGDLS, CDR2 YYNGEE. The whole variable domain, filled in from reference TRBV9 and TRBJ1-4, reads DSGVTQTPKHLITATGQRVTLRCSPRSGDLSVYWYQQSLDQGLQFLIQYYNGEERAKGNILERFSAQQFPDLHSELNLSSLELGDSALYFCASSADDTHNEKLFFGSGTQLSVL.

In DNA, the CDR3 is TGTGCCAGCAGCCAGACGACTAGCGGGATTGAGACCCAGTACTTC. It is translated as CASSQTTSGIETQYF. J is TRBJ2-5 and V is TRBV3-1 (or the pseudogene TRBV3-2); TRBD2 aligns across 11 bases. Trimming at V came to 3 bases and at J to 5 bases, leaving 5 bases not matched to a gene. Germline values: CDR1 LGHDT, CDR2 YNNKEL (reference sequence). CDR3 length: 15 amino acids.

In the case of this clone: Other DNA sequences in the sample encode the same CDR3. The V gene is TRBV20-1, the J gene TRBJ2-7, with D possibly matching TRBD1 (6 bases). CDR1 and CDR2 (germline): DFQATT, SNEGSKA (reference sequence). This CDR3 has 11 amino acids. Trimming pared 6 bases from V and 4 bases from J, leaving 10 bases between. CDR3 loop: CSARQDYEQYF. CDR3 coding DNA: TGCAGTGCCCGACAGGATTACGAGCAGTACTTC.

This chain connects TRBV14 to TRBJ2-7, with TRBD2 matching 9 bases. The CDR3 contains 16 residues. Trimming at V came to 1 base and at J to 0 bases, leaving 4 bases not matched to a gene. The germline V gene encodes CDR1 SGHDN and CDR2 FVKESK. The CDR3 here is CASSQVFSGSSYEQYF. The CDR3 nucleotides are TGTGCCAGCAGCCAAGTGTTTAGCGGGAGCTCCTACGAGCAGTACTTC.

The chain has TRBV14 and TRBJ2-1; 10 bases align to TRBD2. Germline V gene sequence: CDR1 SGHDN, CDR2 FVKESK. The CDR3 is made up of 17 amino acids. Trimming removed 1 base from V and 7 bases from J; junction bases left unmatched: 10. CDR3 amino acids: CASSQVTRGLAVNEQFF. As DNA, the CDR3 is TGTGCCAGCAGCCAAGTAACACGAGGACTAGCGGTTAATGAGCAGTTCTTC.

The rearrangement uses TRBV3-1 (or the pseudogene TRBV3-2) and TRBJ2-5, with 13 bases lining up with TRBD2. The CDR3 sequence is 16 residues long. The trim removed 4 bases at V and 4 bases at J, leaving 6 bases unmatched. Germline-derived CDR1 and CDR2 are LGHDT and YNNKEL (reference sequence). CDR3 loop: CASSLGLAGVRETQYF. CDR3 in DNA: TGTGCCAGCAGCCTAGGACTAGCGGGAGTTCGAGAGACCCAGTACTTC.

This chain joins TRBV5-4 and TRBJ1-4; TRBD1 might be the D (5 bases). Deletions cut 2 bases from V and 7 bases from J, with 18 bases between. This CDR3 has 16 residues. Per the germline V gene, CDR1 is SGHNT and CDR2 is YYREEE (reference sequence). CDR3 amino acids: CASSFGGHSKGEKLFF. Here the CDR3 DNA reads TGTGCCAGCAGCTTTGGCGGACACTCAAAGGGTGAAAAACTGTTTTTT.

The V call is TRBV15, the J call TRBJ2-3; maybe TRBD1 (6 bases). Trimming cost V 0 bases and J 5 bases, with 9 bases left between them. Germline values: CDR1 LNHNV, CDR2 YYDKDF (reference sequence). The CDR3 is 14 residues long. In DNA form, the CDR3 reads TGTGCCACCAGCAGAGATCCAGGGGTAGATACGCAGTATTTT. It codes for CATSRDPGVDTQYF.

The V gene is TRBV7-6, the J gene TRBJ1-1; D unresolved. CDR1 and CDR2 (germline): SGHVS, FNYEAQ. V lost 1 base to trimming and J lost 5 bases, with 14 bases between them. This CDR3 comprises 15 residues. This CDR3 is CASSLGARRNTEAFF. The CDR3 DNA is TGTGCCAGCAGCTTAGGTGCAAGAAGGAATACTGAAGCTTTCTTT.

The chain carries TRBV11-3 and TRBJ2-3, with D hard to call. Trimming removed 2 bases at V and 4 bases at J, with 10 bases between. Germline V CDR1 and CDR2: SGHNT, YENEEA. The CDR3 loop spans 14 amino acids. The CDR3 loop is CASSLSATADTQYF. The CDR3 nucleotides read TGTGCCAGCAGCTTATCAGCAACGGCAGATACGCAGTATTTT.

This clone showed up just once. The rearrangement joins TRBV30 to TRBJ2-3; weak D call: TRBD2 (6 bases). Germline V CDR1 and CDR2: GTSNPN, SVGIG (reference sequence). V lost 1 base, J lost 4 bases, and 21 bases lay in between. The CDR3 is 17 amino acids. The CDR3 DNA reads TGTGCCTGGAGTGGGGGACTGGGCGGCGGAGGGGCAGATACGCAGTATTTT. Translation gives CAWSGGLGGGGADTQYF. Based on the CDR3 plus reference TRBV30 and TRBJ2-3, the full variable domain is SQTIHQWPATLVQPVGSPLSLECTVEGTSNPNLYWYRQAAGRGLQLLFYSVGIGQISSEVPQNLSASRPQDRQFILSSKKLLLSDSGFYLCAWSGGLGGGGADTQYFGPGTRLTVL.

The V call is TRBV11-2, the J call TRBJ2-7, with D possibly TRBD1 on 5 matching bases. Trimming left V 6 bases short and J 3 bases short, with 18 bases between. There are 15 residues in the CDR3. In germline, CDR1 is SGHAT, CDR2 FQNNGV. The CDR3 nucleotides read TGTGCCAGCAGTCCAGGGCTTTTATTAATCTACGAGCAGTACTTC. Its protein is CASSPGLLLIYEQYF.

The chain has TRBV7-8 and TRBJ1-1; D is perhaps TRBD1 (6 bases). With 3 bases removed from V and 5 bases from J, the gap between germline ends came to 19 bases. The CDR3 runs 16 residues. Looked up from germline, CDR1 is SGHVS and CDR2 is FQNEAQ. The CDR3: CASSFMQGIGRTEAFF. The CDR3 DNA reads TGTGCCAGCAGCTTTATGCAGGGGATTGGTAGGACTGAAGCTTTCTTT.

The V and J genes are TRBV12-3 or TRBV12-4 and TRBJ1-4; D remains unclear. With 2 bases removed from V and 2 bases from J, the gap between germline ends came to 3 bases. The CDR3 is 13 amino acids. Written as DNA, the CDR3 is TGTGCCAGCAGTTTACAGACTAATGAAAAACTGTTTTTT. Residues: CASSLQTNEKLFF.

This sequence joins TRBV5-6 and TRBJ2-7; either TRBD1 or TRBD2 may supply D (5 bases each). V lost 2 bases and J 4 bases, leaving 19 bases between the germline ends. The CDR3 is 16 residues long. Germline lookup yields CDR1 SGHDT and CDR2 YYEEEE. The CDR3 spells CASSFWSGTTNYEQYF. In nucleotides, the CDR3 is TGTGCCAGCAGCTTTTGGTCCGGGACGACTAATTACGAGCAGTACTTC.

This chain links TRBV10-3 with TRBJ2-1; D perhaps matches TRBD2 (6 bases). CDR3 size: 15 residues. The V and J ends lost 10 bases and 5 bases respectively, with 21 bases between them. Germline V CDR1 and CDR2: ENHRY, SYGVKD. The CDR3 loop reads CASLPFAGKDNEQFF. DNA for the CDR3: TGTGCCAGCTTACCCTTCGCGGGAAAAGACAATGAGCAGTTCTTC.

This chain links TRBV10-3 with TRBJ1-5; 11 bases are shared with TRBD1. Germline-derived CDR1 and CDR2 are ENHRY and SYGVKD. The CDR3 runs to 15 residues. After removal of 8 bases from V and 2 bases from J, the junction contained 5 bases not matched to a gene. The CDR3, as DNA: TGTGCCATCGGGGACAGGGGGTTGGGCAATCAGCCCCAGCATTTT. It specifies CAIGDRGLGNQPQHF.

This chain links TRBV27 with TRBJ2-1; maybe TRBD2 (5 bases). Germline values: CDR1 MNHEY, CDR2 SMNVEV (reference sequence). V was shortened by 3 bases and J by 7 bases, with 10 bases between the two germline ends. The CDR3 extends over 13 amino acids. In DNA form, the CDR3 reads TGTGCCAGCAGTTTCAAGTCGGGGAATGAGCAGTTCTTC. This sequence encodes CASSFKSGNEQFF.

V usage is TRBV19 and J usage is TRBJ1-5; 7 bases agree with TRBD1. Losses at the gene ends were 7 bases for V and 4 bases for J; bases not matched to a gene: 7. CDR3 length: 14 amino acids. In germline, CDR1 is LNHDA, CDR2 SQIVND (reference sequence). The CDR3 here is CASKGQTRNQPQHF. DNA for the CDR3: TGTGCCAGTAAGGGACAGACAAGAAATCAGCCCCAGCATTTT. Looking up the rest from reference TRBV19 and TRBJ1-5 gives the full variable domain: DGGITQSPKYLFRKEGQNVTLSCEQNLNHDAMYWYRQDPGQGLRLIYYSQIVNDFQKGDIAEGYSVSREKKESFPLTVTSAQKNPTAFYLCASKGQTRNQPQHFGDGTRLSIL.

The chain carries TRBV10-3 and TRBJ2-5; D possibly matches TRBD1 or TRBD2 (5 bases each). The CDR3 is 14 amino acids. V lost 3 bases to trimming and J lost 3 bases, with 11 bases between them. CDR1 is ENHRY and CDR2 is SYGVKD in the germline V gene. The CDR3 loop is CAISESGTKETQYF. The CDR3 DNA follows: TGTGCCATCAGTGAATCCGGGACCAAAGAGACCCAGTACTTC.